Presented here are 30 T cell receptor beta chains from one specimen sequenced in a study of CD8 T cells in ankylosing spondylitis. Regarding the study as a whole: Characteristic, it appeared, of ankylosing spondylitis blood was a TCR beta motif of fewer than 10 highly homologous variants.

These TCRs are of unknown antigen specificity. TCRdb independently ran MiXCR on the 5' RACE reads; one entry per CDR3 protein. In the table there are more than 300,000 distinct CDR3 sequences, roughly 8% of which are singletons. The source material was blood, either unsorted or a sorted T cell fraction (not recorded which). The receptors here all came from a male donor with ankylosing spondylitis.

This clonotype was detected ten times or more. V gene TRBV12-3 or TRBV12-4 combines with J gene TRBJ1-4, with TRBD1 matching over 8 bases. CDR3 length: 14 residues. Trimming took 5 bases from V and 5 from J; bases not matched to a gene: 4. CDR3 residues: CASSPRQGNEKLFF. Written as DNA, the CDR3 is TGTGCCAGCAGTCCCCGACAGGGGAATGAAAAACTGTTTTTT.

In its sample, this clonotype was seen many times. The chain recombines TRBV6-1 with TRBJ1-5; 7 bases align to TRBD1. CDR1 and CDR2 from the germline V gene are MNHNS and SASEGT. This CDR3 contains 14 residues. J gave up 2 bases and V 6 bases, and 4 bases lay outside the gene matches. CDR3 in amino acids: CASRPTGGNQPQHF. The CDR3 DNA is TGTGCCAGCAGACCCACAGGGGGCAATCAGCCCCAGCATTTT.

This clonotype was seen only a few times. The rearrangement links TRBV12-3 or TRBV12-4 to TRBJ2-3; D might be TRBD2 (6 bases). The CDR3 length is 17 residues. The ends were cut back, 7 bases at V and 3 bases at J, with 23 bases in the middle. CDR3 sequence: CASTQYGGAGGTDTQYF. In DNA form, the CDR3 reads TGTGCCAGCACCCAATATGGGGGAGCGGGCGGGACAGATACGCAGTATTTT.

This clonotype turned up a few times. The V call is TRBV6-5, the J call TRBJ2-1, with D possibly being TRBD1 (6 bases). The CDR3 has 15 amino acids. Germline values: CDR1 MNHEY, CDR2 SVGAGI. V was pared by 4 bases and J by 9 bases, with 19 bases between. For the CDR3, the DNA is TGTGCCAGCAGTTTCAGGGGCCGCCCGCCGCCTGAGCAGTTCTTC. Its protein is CASSFRGRPPPEQFF.

This clonotype showed up just a few times. This chain links TRBV7-2 with TRBJ2-7, with D possibly matching TRBD1 (5 bases). Germline V gene lookup returns CDR1 SGHTA and CDR2 FQGNSA. The CDR3 extends over 13 amino acids. V dropped 1 base and J dropped 7 bases, with 11 bases sitting between them. This chain's CDR3 is CASSLGAGREQYF. As DNA, the CDR3 is TGTGCCAGCAGCTTAGGGGCAGGGCGGGAGCAGTACTTC.

This clonotype was picked up a small number of times. The J gene is TRBJ2-7, the V gene TRBV30, with D maybe TRBD2 (6 bases). CDR1 is GTSNPN, CDR2 SVGIG, per germline (reference sequence). This CDR3 region has 13 residues. Trimming shortened V by 3 bases and J by 0 bases, and 9 bases separated the two germline ends. CDR3 loop: CAWSRGSSYEQYF. As DNA, the CDR3 is TGTGCCTGGAGCCGGGGGAGCTCCTACGAGCAGTACTTC. Filled out from reference TRBV30 and TRBJ2-7, the complete variable domain reads SQTIHQWPATLVQPVGSPLSLECTVEGTSNPNLYWYRQAAGRGLQLLFYSVGIGQISSEVPQNLSASRPQDRQFILSSKKLLLSDSGFYLCAWSRGSSYEQYFGPGTRLTVT.

This clonotype was counted only a few times. The rearrangement uses TRBV2 and TRBJ1-1; perhaps TRBD1 as D (5 bases). Germline assignment: CDR1 SNHLY and CDR2 FYNNEI. Trimming stripped 7 bases from V and 7 bases from J, with 22 bases between. The CDR3 has 15 amino acids. As DNA, the CDR3 is TGTGCCAGCATCGAACAAACAGGTTCGGCTGGTGAAGCTTTCTTT. It specifies CASIEQTGSAGEAFF.

The chain joins TRBV6-2 or TRBV6-3 to TRBJ1-1; TRBD1 matches at 7 bases. Unmatched junction bases numbered 9, after V lost 6 bases and J lost 8 bases. The CDR3 loop spans 13 amino acids. Germline loops: CDR1 MNHEY, CDR2 SVGEGT. The CDR3 sequence: CASRPTGTVEAFF. The CDR3 nucleotides are TGTGCCAGCAGACCGACCGGGACAGTCGAAGCTTTCTTT.

The V and J genes are TRBV7-8 and TRBJ2-1; no firm D call. Trimming removed 2 bases at V and 4 bases at J, with 12 bases between. This CDR3 is built from 15 residues. Germline assignment: CDR1 SGHVS and CDR2 FQNEAQ. The CDR3, as DNA: TGTGCCAGCAGCTTACGGGCTTCCCCTTACAATGAGCAGTTCTTC. It specifies CASSLRASPYNEQFF.

This clonotype came up a few times. This sequence joins TRBV7-3 and TRBJ2-1; TRBD2 matches at 9 bases. The CDR3 is 17 residues long. The germline V gene encodes CDR1 SGHTA and CDR2 FQGTGA. After removal of 5 bases from V and 7 bases from J, the junction contained 15 bases not matched to a gene. CDR3 protein: CASSHRPSREGRNEQFF. CDR3 DNA: TGTGCCAGCAGCCACCGACCGTCGCGGGAGGGCCGGAATGAGCAGTTCTTC. Together with reference TRBV7-3 and TRBJ2-1, the CDR3 gives the full variable domain: GAGVSQTPSNKVTEKGKYVELRCDPISGHTALYWYRQSLGQGPEFLIYFQGTGAADDSGLPNDRFFAVRPEGSVSTLKIQRTERGDSAVYLCASSHRPSREGRNEQFFGPGTRLTVL.

This chain uses TRBV30 with TRBJ2-1; D possibly corresponds to TRBD2 (5 bases). Trimming shortened V by 1 base and J by 3 bases, and 10 bases separated the two germline ends. The CDR3 is 14 amino acids. Germline assignment: CDR1 GTSNPN and CDR2 SVGIG (reference sequence). The CDR3 sequence: CAWSARRVYNEQFF. The CDR3 region has the DNA TGTGCCTGGAGTGCCCGGCGGGTCTACAATGAGCAGTTCTTC.

This clonotype was counted only a few times. The chain carries TRBV7-3 and TRBJ2-7, with TRBD2 identical over 9 bases. V dropped 5 bases and J dropped 6; count of bases not matched to a gene: 14. The CDR3 runs to 16 residues. CDR1 and CDR2 from the germline V gene are SGHTA and FQGTGA. The CDR3, as DNA: TGTGCCAGCAGCCTCCCACACCGCGGGGGGGAATGCGAGCAGTACTTC. This sequence encodes CASSLPHRGGECEQYF.

This clonotype appeared many times. This rearrangement joins TRBV29-1 to TRBJ2-7, with D maybe TRBD2 (5 bases). Trimming removed 6 bases at V and 0 bases at J, with 9 bases between. CDR3 length: 12 residues. CDR1 and CDR2 from the germline V gene are SQVTM and ANQGSEA. CDR3 nucleotide sequence: TGCAGCGTAGGACTCTCCTCCTACGAGCAGTACTTC. It yields the protein CSVGLSSYEQYF.

This clonotype was seen many times. The rearrangement joins TRBV12-3 or TRBV12-4 to TRBJ1-1; D gene unclear. This CDR3 has 14 residues. With 3 bases removed from V and 0 bases from J, the gap between germline ends came to 8 bases. The chain's CDR3 is CASSFAGMNTEAFF. CDR3 sequence (DNA): TGTGCCAGCAGTTTCGCGGGGATGAACACTGAAGCTTTCTTT.

This clonotype came up many times. The chain employs TRBV6-5 and TRBJ2-1; 16 bases match TRBD2. V dropped 0 bases and J dropped 5; count of bases not matched to a gene: 4. CDR3 length: 18 amino acids. The germline V gene encodes CDR1 MNHEY and CDR2 SVGAGI. The CDR3, as DNA: TGTGCCAGCAGTTACTCGGGACTAGCGGGAGGGCCTGACAATGAGCAGTTCTTC. It translates to CASSYSGLAGGPDNEQFF.

This clonotype was counted only a few times. This chain uses TRBV12-3 or TRBV12-4 with TRBJ1-1, with D maybe TRBD1 (5 bases). The CDR3 consists of 14 residues. V lost 6 bases and J 3 bases, leaving 14 bases between the germline ends. CDR3 loop: CASSPAGVDTEAFF. CDR3 in DNA: TGTGCCAGCAGCCCCGCGGGGGTAGACACTGAAGCTTTCTTT.

This clonotype turned up a few times. CDR3 protein: CASSLVGGEQFF. The CDR3 region has the DNA TGTGCCAGCAGTTTAGTGGGAGGTGAGCAGTTCTTC. The J gene is TRBJ2-1, the V gene TRBV12-3 or TRBV12-4; D is perhaps TRBD2 (6 bases). Trimming cost V 1 base and J 9 bases, with 7 bases left between them. The CDR3 consists of 12 residues.

In its sample, this clonotype was seen a few times. The chain combines TRBV4-3 with TRBJ2-1; the match to TRBD2 covers 8 bases. The trim removed 1 base at V and 3 bases at J, leaving 2 bases unmatched. CDR3 length equals 15 residues. The germline CDR1 and CDR2 sequences are LGHNA and YSLEER. The CDR3 DNA follows: TGCGCCAGCAGCCAAGGGACTAGCTACTACAATGAGCAGTTCTTC. Amino acids: CASSQGTSYYNEQFF.

This clonotype showed up just a few times. The chain has TRBV5-5 and TRBJ2-7; D is unclear. From germline, CDR1 is SGHKS and CDR2 YYEKEE (reference sequence). V was trimmed by 3 bases and J by 5 bases, leaving 24 bases between them. The CDR3 has 17 residues. The CDR3 reads CASSSPREGLRTHEQYF. CDR3 bases: TGTGCCAGCAGCTCTCCCCGAGAAGGCTTACGCACCCACGAGCAGTACTTC.

The CDR3 reads CASSLETANTEAFF. For the CDR3, the DNA is TGCGCCAGCAGCTTGGAGACAGCGAACACTGAAGCTTTCTTT. V and J are TRBV5-1 and TRBJ1-1; D may be TRBD1 (5 bases). The germline V gene encodes CDR1 SGHRS and CDR2 YFSETQ. The CDR3 is 14 amino acids. The V gene lost 0 bases and the J gene lost 1 base, with 7 bases spanning the gap. Using reference TRBV5-1 and TRBJ1-1 for the parts outside the CDR3, the full variable domain is KAGVTQTPRYLIKTRGQQVTLSCSPISGHRSVSWYQQTPGQGLQFLFEYFSETQRNKGNFPGRFSGRQFSNSRSEMNVSTLELGDSALYLCASSLETANTEAFFGQGTRLTVV.

The CDR3 region is CASSEPPDSGGYTF. Written as DNA, the CDR3 is TGTGCCAGCAGTGAGCCCCCAGACTCAGGGGGCTACACCTTC. The V call is TRBV25-1, the J call TRBJ1-2; possible D gene TRBD1, 5 bases. Trimming took off 3 bases at V and 8 bases at J, with 16 bases between the two ends. The length of the CDR3 is 14 residues. Germline V lookup: CDR1 MGHDK, CDR2 SYGVNS.

The sample holds a few counts of this clonotype. This sequence joins TRBV7-3 and TRBJ2-1, with 9 bases matching TRBD2. V shed 6 bases and J 4 bases; nucleotides not matched to a gene: 7. The CDR3 totals 15 residues. Germline CDR1 and CDR2: SGHTA and FQGTGA. DNA of the CDR3: TGTGCCAGCAGTACCCTTAGCGGGGGTTACAATGAGCAGTTCTTC. Amino acids: CASSTLSGGYNEQFF.

The chain couples TRBV5-1 to TRBJ2-2; 11 bases map to TRBD2. CDR3 length: 17 residues. Unmatched junction bases numbered 5, after V lost 4 bases and J lost 0 bases. Per the germline V gene, CDR1 is SGHRS and CDR2 is YFSETQ. The CDR3 region is CASSLGTSGSNTGELFF. Here the CDR3 DNA reads TGCGCCAGCAGCCTTGGGACTAGCGGTTCGAACACCGGGGAGCTGTTTTTT.

This clonotype was detected a few times. The V call is TRBV13, the J call TRBJ1-4, with D unclear. The ends were cut back, 5 bases at V and 8 bases at J, with 15 bases in the middle. The CDR3 has 14 residues. Germline CDR1 reads PRHDT; CDR2 reads FYEKMQ (reference sequence). The CDR3, as DNA: TGTGCCAGCAGCCCCGGGCCACATAGAGAAAAACTGTTTTTT. It codes for CASSPGPHREKLFF.

The chain recombines TRBV15 with TRBJ1-4; 9 positions agree with TRBD1. CDR3 length equals 15 residues. Losses at the gene ends were 3 bases for V and 6 bases for J; bases not matched to a gene: 5. Germline lookup yields CDR1 LNHNV and CDR2 YYDKDF (reference sequence). The CDR3 region has the DNA TGTGCCACCAGCAGGGGCGACAGGGGGGATGAAAAACTGTTTTTT. As protein: CATSRGDRGDEKLFF.

This clonotype has ten or more counts. CDR3 nucleotide sequence: TGTGCCACCAGCAGGACCTTCGGGAGGGACACCCAGTACTTC. Its protein is CATSRTFGRDTQYF. The chain uses TRBV15 and TRBJ2-5, with 8 nucleotides matching TRBD2. CDR1 LNHNV and CDR2 YYDKDF come from the germline V gene (reference sequence). There are 14 residues in the CDR3. Trimming cost V 3 bases and J 8 bases; bases outside gene matches: 8.

This clonotype was counted between two and nine times. The genes are TRBV4-1 and TRBJ2-7, with 8 bases identical to TRBD1. V dropped 2 bases and J dropped 3; count of bases not matched to a gene: 6. Per germline, CDR1 MGHRA and CDR2 YSYEKL. The CDR3 extends over 15 amino acids. The CDR3 spells CASSQRTGTDYEQYF. The CDR3 DNA follows: TGCGCCAGCAGCCAAAGGACAGGGACCGACTACGAGCAGTACTTC.

This clonotype has a single count. The CDR3 DNA is TGTGCCAGCAGCCTTTCCGGGCGGCTAGTGGGGGGCGAGCAGTACTTC. Translation gives CASSLSGRLVGGEQYF. J is TRBJ2-7 and V is TRBV7-2; possible D gene TRBD2, 6 bases. The CDR3 runs 16 residues. CDR1 and CDR2 from the germline V gene are SGHTA and FQGNSA. V lost 5 bases and J lost 6, with 23 bases in between.

This clonotype was found many times. This sequence joins TRBV30 and TRBJ2-1; 11 bases map to TRBD2. The germline V gene encodes CDR1 GTSNPN and CDR2 SVGIG (reference sequence). J was trimmed by 10 bases and V by 2 bases; bases with no gene match: 7. This CDR3 is built from 14 residues. The DNA for the CDR3 is TGTGCCTGGAGTTCCGGACTAGCGGGTCGCGAGCAGTTCTTC. It encodes CAWSSGLAGREQFF.

This clonotype turned up a few times. This rearrangement joins TRBV3-1 to TRBJ2-7; D is possibly TRBD2 (6 bases). In germline, CDR1 is LGHDT, CDR2 YNNKEL (reference sequence). This CDR3 contains 15 residues. The ends were cut back, 0 bases at V and 1 base at J, with 10 bases in the middle. CDR3 region: CASSQDIAVSYEQYF. The CDR3 coding sequence is TGTGCCAGCAGCCAAGACATAGCGGTATCCTACGAGCAGTACTTC.